This T cell receptor (beta chain) came from a study of CD49a tissue-resident CD8 T cells in human skin (dated by TCRdb to the late 2010s). For the wider study: The study examined tissue-resident memory CD8+ T cell subsets in human skin defined by CD49a, CD69 and CD103 expression.

Preparation of the library involved the immunoSEQ multiplex PCR assay. The paper's data handling went like this. How frequently each TCR V beta family was used was compared between the sorted CD8+ T cell populations from blood, dermis and epidermis. TCRdb retrieved this table from immuneACCESS and kept in-frame rearrangements only. Not all clones are present; in checked studies, unresolved V genes account for under half, and no reason is known for the remainder. V and J calls plus clone size are reproduced from that table; the DNA served to infer D and trimming. The sample yields about 1,500 clones; 55% to 65% were counted once. The ten largest clonotypes hold roughly a third of the sample. CDR1 MNHNS and CDR2 SASEGT are derived from the germline V gene. V was cut back by 1 base and J by 7 bases, leaving a gap of 10 bases between them. The CDR3 starts with the cysteine, ends with the phenylalanine, and has 13 residues. The DNA shown is the 39-base CDR3, in frame from base 1.

In sorted CD8+ T cells obtained from the blood, dermis and epidermis of about 5 healthy donors, TCR beta CDR3 regions were analysed. All TCR-sequenced donors were healthy individuals, and each provided both blood and skin samples. Before TCR beta sequencing, CD8+ T cell populations were isolated by sorting. A word on this clone: Its specific antigen is unknown. Base quality data are lacking; no much larger clone is found one base away.

The receptor was derived from a human donor in good health. Sequencing was done on a sample of CLA- CD8+ effector memory T cells sorted from blood. The V and J genes are TRBV6-1 and TRBJ1-2, with no D gene named confidently. The CDR3 corresponds to CASSEDYGFGYTF. The bases read TGTGCCAGCAGTGAAGATTACGGGTTTGGCTACACCTTC.